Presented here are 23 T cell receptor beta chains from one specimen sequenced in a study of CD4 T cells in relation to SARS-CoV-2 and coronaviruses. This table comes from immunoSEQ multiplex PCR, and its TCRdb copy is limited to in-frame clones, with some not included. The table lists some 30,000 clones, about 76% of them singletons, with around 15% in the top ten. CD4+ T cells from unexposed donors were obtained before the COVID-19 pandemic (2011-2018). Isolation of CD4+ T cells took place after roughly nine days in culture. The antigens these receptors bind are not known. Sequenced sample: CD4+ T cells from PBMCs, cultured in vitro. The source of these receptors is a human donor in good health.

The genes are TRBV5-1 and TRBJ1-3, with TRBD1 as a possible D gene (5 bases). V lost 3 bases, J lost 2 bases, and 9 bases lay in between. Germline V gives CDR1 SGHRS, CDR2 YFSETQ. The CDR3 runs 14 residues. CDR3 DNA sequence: TGCGCCAGCAGCTCGACAGTAGCTGGAAACACCATATATTTT. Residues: CASSSTVAGNTIYF.

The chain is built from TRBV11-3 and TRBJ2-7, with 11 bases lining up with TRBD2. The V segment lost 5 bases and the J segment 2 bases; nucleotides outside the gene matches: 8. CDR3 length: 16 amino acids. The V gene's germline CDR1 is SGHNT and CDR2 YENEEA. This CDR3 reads CASSRTTSGGAYEQYF. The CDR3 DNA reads TGTGCCAGCAGCCGAACAACTAGCGGGGGTGCCTACGAGCAGTACTTC.

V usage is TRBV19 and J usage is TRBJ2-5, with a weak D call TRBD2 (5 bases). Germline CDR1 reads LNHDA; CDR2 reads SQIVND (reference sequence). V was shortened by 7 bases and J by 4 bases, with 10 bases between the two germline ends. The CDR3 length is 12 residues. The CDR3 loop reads CASKGSGETQYF. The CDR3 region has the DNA TGTGCCAGTAAGGGAAGCGGAGAGACCCAGTACTTC.

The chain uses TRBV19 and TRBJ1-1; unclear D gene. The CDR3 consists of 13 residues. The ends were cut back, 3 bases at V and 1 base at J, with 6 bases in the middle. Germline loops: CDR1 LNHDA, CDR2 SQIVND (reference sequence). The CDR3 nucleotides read TGTGCCAGTAGTATTAACGAGAACACTGAAGCTTTCTTT. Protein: CASSINENTEAFF.

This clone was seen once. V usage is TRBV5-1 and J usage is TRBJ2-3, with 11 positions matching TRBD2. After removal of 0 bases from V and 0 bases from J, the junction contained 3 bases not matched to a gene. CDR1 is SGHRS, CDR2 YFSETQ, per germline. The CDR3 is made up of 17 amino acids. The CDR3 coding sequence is TGCGCCAGCAGCTTGGGTCCTAGCGGGAGGAGCACAGATACGCAGTATTTT. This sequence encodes CASSLGPSGRSTDTQYF.

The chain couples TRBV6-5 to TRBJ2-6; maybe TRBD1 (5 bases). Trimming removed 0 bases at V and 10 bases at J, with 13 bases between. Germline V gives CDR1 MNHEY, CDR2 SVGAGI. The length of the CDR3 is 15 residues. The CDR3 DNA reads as TGTGCCAGCAGTTACTCGAGGTGGGGCTTAAACGTCCTGACTTTC. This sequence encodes CASSYSRWGLNVLTF.

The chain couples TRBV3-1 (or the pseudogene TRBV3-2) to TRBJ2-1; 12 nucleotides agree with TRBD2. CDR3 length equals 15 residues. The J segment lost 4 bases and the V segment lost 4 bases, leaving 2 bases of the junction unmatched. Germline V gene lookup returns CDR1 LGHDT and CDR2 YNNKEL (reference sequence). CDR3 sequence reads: CASSPSGRGYNEQFF. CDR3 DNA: TGTGCCAGCAGCCCTAGCGGGAGGGGATACAATGAGCAGTTCTTC.

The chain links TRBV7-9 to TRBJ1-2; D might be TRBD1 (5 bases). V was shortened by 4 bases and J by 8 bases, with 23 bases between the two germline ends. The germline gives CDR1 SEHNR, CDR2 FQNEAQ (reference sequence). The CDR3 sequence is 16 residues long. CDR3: CASSSLMDTGLGGYTF. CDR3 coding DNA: TGTGCCAGCAGCTCCCTAATGGACACCGGTTTAGGAGGCTACACCTTC. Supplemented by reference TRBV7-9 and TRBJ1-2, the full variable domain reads DTGVSQNPRHKITKRGQNVTFRCDPISEHNRLYWYRQTLGQGPEFLTYFQNEAQLEKSRLLSDRFSAERPKGSFSTLEIQRTEQGDSAMYLCASSSLMDTGLGGYTFGSGTRLTVV.

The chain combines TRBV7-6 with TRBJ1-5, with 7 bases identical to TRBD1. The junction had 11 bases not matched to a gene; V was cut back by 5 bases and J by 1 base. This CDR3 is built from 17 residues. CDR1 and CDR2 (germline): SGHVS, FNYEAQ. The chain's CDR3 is CASSLRTGVRSNQPQHF. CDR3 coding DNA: TGTGCCAGCAGCCTAAGAACAGGGGTGAGGAGCAATCAGCCCCAGCATTTT. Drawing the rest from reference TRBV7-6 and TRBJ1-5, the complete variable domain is GAGVSQSPRYKVTKRGQDVALRCDPISGHVSLYWYRQALGQGPEFLTYFNYEAQQDKSGLPNDRFSAERPEGSISTLTIQRTEQRDSAMYRCASSLRTGVRSNQPQHFGDGTRLSIL.

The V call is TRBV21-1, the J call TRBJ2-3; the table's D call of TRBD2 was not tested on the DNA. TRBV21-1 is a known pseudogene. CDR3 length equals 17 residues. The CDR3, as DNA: TGTGCCAGCAGCAAAGAGCGGCGCGACCCATTCACAGATACGCAGTATTTT. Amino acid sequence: CASSKERRDPFTDTQYF.

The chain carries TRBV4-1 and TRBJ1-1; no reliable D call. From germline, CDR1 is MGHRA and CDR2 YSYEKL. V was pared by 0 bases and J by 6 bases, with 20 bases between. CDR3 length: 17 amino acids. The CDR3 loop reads CASSQDLQVSNAAEAFF. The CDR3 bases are TGCGCCAGCAGCCAAGATCTTCAGGTCTCTAATGCGGCTGAAGCTTTCTTT.

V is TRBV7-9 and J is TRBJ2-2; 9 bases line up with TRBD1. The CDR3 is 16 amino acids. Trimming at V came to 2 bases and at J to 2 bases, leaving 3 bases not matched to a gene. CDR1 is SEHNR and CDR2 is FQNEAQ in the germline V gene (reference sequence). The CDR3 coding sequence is TGTGCCAGCAGCTTATGGGGACAGGGCAACACCGGGGAGCTGTTTTTT. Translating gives CASSLWGQGNTGELFF.

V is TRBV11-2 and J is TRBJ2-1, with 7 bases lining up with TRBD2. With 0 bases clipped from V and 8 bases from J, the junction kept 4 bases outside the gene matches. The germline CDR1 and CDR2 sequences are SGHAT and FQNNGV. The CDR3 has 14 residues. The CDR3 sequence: CASSLDSGSDEQFF. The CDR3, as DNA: TGTGCCAGCAGCTTAGATAGCGGGTCCGATGAGCAGTTCTTC. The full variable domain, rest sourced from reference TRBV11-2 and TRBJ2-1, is EAGVAQSPRYKIIEKRQSVAFWCNPISGHATLYWYQQILGQGPKLLIQFQNNGVVDDSQLPKDRFSAERLKGVDSTLKIQPAKLEDSAVYLCASSLDSGSDEQFFGPGTRLTVL.

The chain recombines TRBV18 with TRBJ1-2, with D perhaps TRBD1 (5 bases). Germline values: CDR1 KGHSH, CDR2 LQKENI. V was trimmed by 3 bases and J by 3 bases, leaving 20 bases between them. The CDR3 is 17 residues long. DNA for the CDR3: TGTGCCAGCTCACCCCGACCCCGGGACTTCAGCGACTATGGCTACACCTTC. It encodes CASSPRPRDFSDYGYTF. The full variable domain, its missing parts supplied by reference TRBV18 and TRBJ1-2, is NAGVMQNPRHLVRRRGQEARLRCSPMKGHSHVYWYRQLPEEGLKFMVYLQKENIIDESGMPKERFSAEFPKEGPSILRIQQVVRGDSAAYFCASSPRPRDFSDYGYTFGSGTRLTVV.

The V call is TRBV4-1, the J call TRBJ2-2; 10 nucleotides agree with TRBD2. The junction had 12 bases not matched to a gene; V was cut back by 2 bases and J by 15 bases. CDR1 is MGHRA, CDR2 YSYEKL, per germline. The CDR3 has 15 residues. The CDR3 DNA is TGCGCCAGCAGCCAACCTCTAGCGGGGGTTCGGTTCTTGTTTTTT. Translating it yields CASSQPLAGVRFLFF.

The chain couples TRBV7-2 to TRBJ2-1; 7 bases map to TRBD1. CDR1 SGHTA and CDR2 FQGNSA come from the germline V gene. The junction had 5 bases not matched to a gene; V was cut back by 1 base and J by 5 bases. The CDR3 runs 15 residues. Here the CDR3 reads CASSLEGDSHNEQFF. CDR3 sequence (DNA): TGTGCCAGCAGCTTAGAGGGGGACAGTCACAATGAGCAGTTCTTC.

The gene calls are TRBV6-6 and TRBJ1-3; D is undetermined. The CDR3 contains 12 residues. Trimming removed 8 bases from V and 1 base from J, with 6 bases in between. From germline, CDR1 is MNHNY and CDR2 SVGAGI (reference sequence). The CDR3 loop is CASLGSGNTIYF. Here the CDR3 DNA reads TGTGCCAGCCTGGGGTCTGGAAACACCATATATTTT.

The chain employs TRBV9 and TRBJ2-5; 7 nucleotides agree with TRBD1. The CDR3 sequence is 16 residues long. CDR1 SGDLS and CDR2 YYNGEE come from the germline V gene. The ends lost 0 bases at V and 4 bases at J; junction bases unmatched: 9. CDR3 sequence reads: CASSVGAGGGVETQYF. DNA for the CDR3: TGTGCCAGCAGCGTAGGGGCAGGGGGTGGTGTAGAGACCCAGTACTTC.

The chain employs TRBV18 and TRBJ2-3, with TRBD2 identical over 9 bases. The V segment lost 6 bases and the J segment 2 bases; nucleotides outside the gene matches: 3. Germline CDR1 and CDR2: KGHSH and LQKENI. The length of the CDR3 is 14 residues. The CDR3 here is CASSERGVTDTQYF. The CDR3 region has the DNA TGTGCCAGCTCGGAGCGGGGGGTCACAGATACGCAGTATTTT.

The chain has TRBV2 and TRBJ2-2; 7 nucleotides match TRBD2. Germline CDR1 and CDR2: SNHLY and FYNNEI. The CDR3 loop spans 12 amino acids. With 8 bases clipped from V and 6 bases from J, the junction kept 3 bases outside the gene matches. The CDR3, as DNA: TGTGCCAGCGGACGGGGGGCCGGGGAGCTGTTTTTT. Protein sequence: CASGRGAGELFF.

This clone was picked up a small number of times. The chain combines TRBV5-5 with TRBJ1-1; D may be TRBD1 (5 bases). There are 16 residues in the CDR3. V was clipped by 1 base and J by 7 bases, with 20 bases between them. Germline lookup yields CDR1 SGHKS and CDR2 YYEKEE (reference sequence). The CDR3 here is CASSLYFLAQGVEAFF. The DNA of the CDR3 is TGTGCCAGCAGCTTGTACTTCTTGGCTCAGGGAGTTGAAGCTTTCTTT.

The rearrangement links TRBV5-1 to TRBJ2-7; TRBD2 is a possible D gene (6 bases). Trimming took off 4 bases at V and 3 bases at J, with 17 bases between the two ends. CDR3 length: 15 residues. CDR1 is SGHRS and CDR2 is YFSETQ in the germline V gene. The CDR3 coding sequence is TGCGCCAGCAGCCCCCTCGGGGGAACGGGCTACGAGCAGTACTTC. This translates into CASSPLGGTGYEQYF. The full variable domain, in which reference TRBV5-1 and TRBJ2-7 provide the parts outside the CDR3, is KAGVTQTPRYLIKTRGQQVTLSCSPISGHRSVSWYQQTPGQGLQFLFEYFSETQRNKGNFPGRFSGRQFSNSRSEMNVSTLELGDSALYLCASSPLGGTGYEQYFGPGTRLTVT.

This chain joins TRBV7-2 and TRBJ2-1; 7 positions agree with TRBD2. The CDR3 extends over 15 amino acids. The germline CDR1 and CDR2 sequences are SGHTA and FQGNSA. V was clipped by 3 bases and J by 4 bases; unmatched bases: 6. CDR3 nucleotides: TGTGCCAGCAGCTTGGGGGGGGGTCATTACAATGAGCAGTTCTTC. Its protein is CASSLGGGHYNEQFF.